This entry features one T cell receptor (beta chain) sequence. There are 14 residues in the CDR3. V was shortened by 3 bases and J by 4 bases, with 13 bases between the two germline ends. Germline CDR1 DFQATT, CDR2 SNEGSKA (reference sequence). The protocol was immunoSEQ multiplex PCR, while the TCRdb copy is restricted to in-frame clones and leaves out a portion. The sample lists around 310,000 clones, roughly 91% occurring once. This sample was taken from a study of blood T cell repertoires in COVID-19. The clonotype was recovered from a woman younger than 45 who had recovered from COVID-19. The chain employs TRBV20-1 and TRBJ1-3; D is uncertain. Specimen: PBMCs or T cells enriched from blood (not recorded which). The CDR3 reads CSASLPDLGNTIYF. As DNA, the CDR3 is TGCAGTGCTAGTCTTCCAGATCTGGGAAACACCATATATTTT.